This T cell receptor beta chain was sequenced for a study of blood T cell repertoires in COVID-19. About the research overall: The analysed material was cDNA or gDNA that came from T cells, B-cell-depleted T cells, or PBMCs.

V lost 5 bases and J 5 bases, leaving 5 bases between the germline ends. Germline CDR1 and CDR2: SGHRS and YFSETQ. The CDR3 contains 11 residues. How the authors handled the data: The assay estimated nucleated cells by amplifying reference gene primers. Sequencing was performed with immunoSEQ multiplex PCR; in TCRdb, only in-frame clones are kept and a portion is missing. V and J calls and clone size are those listed in that table; D and trimming were worked out from the DNA. Of 250,000 to 350,000 clones in the sample, around 90% were seen once. The chain combines TRBV5-1 with TRBJ2-1; D unresolved. What was sequenced was peripheral blood. The receptor's source is a woman aged 50 to 65 who had recovered from COVID-19. The CDR3 DNA sequence: TGCGCCAGCAGGGCTGACAATGAGCAGTTCTTC. It encodes CASRADNEQFF.